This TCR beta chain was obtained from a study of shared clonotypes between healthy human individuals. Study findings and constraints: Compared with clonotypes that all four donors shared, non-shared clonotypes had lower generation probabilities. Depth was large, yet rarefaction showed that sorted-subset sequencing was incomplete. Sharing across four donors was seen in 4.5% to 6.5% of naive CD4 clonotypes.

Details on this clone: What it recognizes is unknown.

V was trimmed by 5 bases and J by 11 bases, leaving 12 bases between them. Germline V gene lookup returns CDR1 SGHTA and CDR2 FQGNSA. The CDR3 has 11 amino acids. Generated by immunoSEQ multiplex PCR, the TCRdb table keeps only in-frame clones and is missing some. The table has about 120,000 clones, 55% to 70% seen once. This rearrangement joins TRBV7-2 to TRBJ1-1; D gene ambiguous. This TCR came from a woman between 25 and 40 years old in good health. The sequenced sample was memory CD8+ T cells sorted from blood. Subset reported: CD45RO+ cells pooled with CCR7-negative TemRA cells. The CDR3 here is CASSPSKRAFF. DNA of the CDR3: TGTGCCAGCAGCCCTAGTAAGAGGGCTTTCTTT.